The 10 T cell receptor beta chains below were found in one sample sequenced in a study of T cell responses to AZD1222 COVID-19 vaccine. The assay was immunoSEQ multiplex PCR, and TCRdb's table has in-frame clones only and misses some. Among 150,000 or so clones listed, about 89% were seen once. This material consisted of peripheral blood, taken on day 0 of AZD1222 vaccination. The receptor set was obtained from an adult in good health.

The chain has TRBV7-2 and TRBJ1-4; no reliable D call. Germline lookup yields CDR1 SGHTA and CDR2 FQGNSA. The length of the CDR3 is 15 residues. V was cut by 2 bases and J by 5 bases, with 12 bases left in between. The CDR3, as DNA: TGTGCCAGCAGCTTATGGAACAGCCGGAATGAAAAACTGTTTTTT. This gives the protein CASSLWNSRNEKLFF.

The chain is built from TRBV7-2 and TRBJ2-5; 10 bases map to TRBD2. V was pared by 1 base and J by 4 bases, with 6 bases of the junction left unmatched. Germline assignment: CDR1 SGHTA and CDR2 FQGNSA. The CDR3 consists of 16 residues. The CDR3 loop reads CASSLGPSGRGETQYF. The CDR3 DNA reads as TGTGCCAGCAGCTTAGGTCCTAGCGGGAGAGGAGAGACCCAGTACTTC.

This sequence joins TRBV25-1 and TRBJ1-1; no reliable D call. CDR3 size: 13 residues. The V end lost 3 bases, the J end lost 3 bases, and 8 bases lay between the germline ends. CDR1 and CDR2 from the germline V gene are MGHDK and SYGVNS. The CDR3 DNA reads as TGTGCCAGCAGTGATCCCTCCCACACTGAAGCTTTCTTT. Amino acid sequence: CASSDPSHTEAFF.

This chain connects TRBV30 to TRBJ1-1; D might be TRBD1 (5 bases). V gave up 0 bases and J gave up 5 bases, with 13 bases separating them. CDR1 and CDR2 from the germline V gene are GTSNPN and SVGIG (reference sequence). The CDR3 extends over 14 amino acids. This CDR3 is CAWSVSRVRTEAFF. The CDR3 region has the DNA TGTGCCTGGAGTGTATCCAGGGTTAGGACTGAAGCTTTCTTT. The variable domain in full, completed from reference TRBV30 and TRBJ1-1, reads SQTIHQWPATLVQPVGSPLSLECTVEGTSNPNLYWYRQAAGRGLQLLFYSVGIGQISSEVPQNLSASRPQDRQFILSSKKLLLSDSGFYLCAWSVSRVRTEAFFGQGTRLTVV.

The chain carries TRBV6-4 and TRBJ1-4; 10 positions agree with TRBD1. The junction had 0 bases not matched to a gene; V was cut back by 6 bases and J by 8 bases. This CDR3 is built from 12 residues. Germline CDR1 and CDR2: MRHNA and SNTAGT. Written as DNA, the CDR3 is TGTGCCAGCAGGACAGGGGGCGAAAAACTGTTTTTT. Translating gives CASRTGGEKLFF.

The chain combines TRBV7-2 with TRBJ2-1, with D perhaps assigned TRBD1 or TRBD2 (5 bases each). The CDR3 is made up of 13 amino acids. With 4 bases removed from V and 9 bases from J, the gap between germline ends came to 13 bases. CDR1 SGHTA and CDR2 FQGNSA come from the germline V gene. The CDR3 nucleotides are TGTGCCAGCAGCTCCCGGGGCTTGGGTGAGCAGTTCTTC. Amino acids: CASSSRGLGEQFF.

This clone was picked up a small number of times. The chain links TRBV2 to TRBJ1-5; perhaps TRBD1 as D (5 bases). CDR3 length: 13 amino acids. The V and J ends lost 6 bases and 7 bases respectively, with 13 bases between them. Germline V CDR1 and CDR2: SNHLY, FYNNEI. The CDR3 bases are TGTGCCAGCAGCGCGGGGAGGGACCAGCCCCAGCATTTT. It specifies CASSAGRDQPQHF. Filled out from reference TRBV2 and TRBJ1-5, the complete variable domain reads EPEVTQTPSHQVTQMGQEVILRCVPISNHLYFYWYRQILGQKVEFLVSFYNNEISEKSEIFDDQFSVERPDGSNFTLKIRSTKLEDSAMYFCASSAGRDQPQHFGDGTRLSIL.

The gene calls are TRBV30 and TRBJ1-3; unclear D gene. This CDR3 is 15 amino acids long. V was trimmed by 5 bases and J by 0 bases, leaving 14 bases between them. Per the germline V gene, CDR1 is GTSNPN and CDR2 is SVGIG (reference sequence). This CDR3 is CAWAGEDHSGNTIYF. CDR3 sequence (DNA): TGTGCCTGGGCCGGAGAGGACCACTCTGGAAACACCATATATTTT.

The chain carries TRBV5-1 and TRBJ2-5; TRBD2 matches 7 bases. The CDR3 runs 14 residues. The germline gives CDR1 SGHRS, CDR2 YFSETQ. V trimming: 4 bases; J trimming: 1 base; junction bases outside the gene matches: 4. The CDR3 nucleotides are TGCGCCAGCAGCCCCTCGGGGGGCCAAGAGACCCAGTACTTC. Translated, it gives CASSPSGGQETQYF. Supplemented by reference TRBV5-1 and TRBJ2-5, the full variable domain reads KAGVTQTPRYLIKTRGQQVTLSCSPISGHRSVSWYQQTPGQGLQFLFEYFSETQRNKGNFPGRFSGRQFSNSRSEMNVSTLELGDSALYLCASSPSGGQETQYFGPGTRLLVL.

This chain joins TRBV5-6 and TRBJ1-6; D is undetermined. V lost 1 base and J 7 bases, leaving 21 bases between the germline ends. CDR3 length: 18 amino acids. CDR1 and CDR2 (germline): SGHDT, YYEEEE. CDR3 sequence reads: CASSLTLYSPVSNSPLHF. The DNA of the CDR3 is TGTGCCAGCAGCTTGACCCTATACAGTCCGGTCAGCAATTCACCCCTCCACTTT.